Presented here are 18 T cell receptor beta chains from one specimen sequenced in a study of blood T cells in healthy people across ages. The authors ran a second PCR of about 6 to 11 cycles using a sample-barcoded 5' primer and a J-beta primer mix. MiXCR was run by TCRdb on the 5' RACE reads, yielding one entry per CDR3 protein. The table includes about 1.7 million distinct CDR3 sequences, approximately 28% detected once. Source material: blood. The receptors here all came from a woman aged 30 to 39 in good health.

The chain couples TRBV5-1 to TRBJ2-7; 8 bases fit TRBD2. CDR1 is SGHRS, CDR2 YFSETQ, per germline. Trimming took 4 bases from V and 7 from J; bases not matched to a gene: 16. This CDR3 spans 16 amino acids. Written as DNA, the CDR3 is TGCGCCAGCAGCAAAGGACTAGCCCCGTCCCAGGGGGAGCAGTACTTC. This gives the protein CASSKGLAPSQGEQYF.

This clonotype was observed a handful of times. The V gene is TRBV2, the J gene TRBJ2-4; either TRBD1 or TRBD2 may fit D (6 bases each). Per the germline V gene, CDR1 is SNHLY and CDR2 is FYNNEI. The CDR3 has 14 amino acids. Deletions cut 3 bases from V and 7 bases from J, with 13 bases between. CDR3 nucleotides: TGTGCCAGCAGTGAGAGGAGGGGGGAGAACATTCAGTACTTC. This translates into CASSERRGENIQYF.

This clonotype was counted only a few times. V usage is TRBV7-2 and J usage is TRBJ2-3; D may be TRBD2 (6 bases). CDR3 length: 14 residues. Germline V lookup: CDR1 SGHTA, CDR2 FQGNSA. The ends were cut back, 7 bases at V and 1 base at J, with 12 bases in the middle. The CDR3 is CASTLDYRTDTQYF. CDR3 DNA: TGTGCCAGCACCCTGGACTACCGCACAGATACGCAGTATTTT.

At least ten counts were recorded for this clonotype. The rearrangement joins TRBV29-1 to TRBJ1-2; no firm D call. The V gene's germline CDR1 is SQVTM and CDR2 ANQGSEA. The CDR3 length is 10 residues. V was shortened by 6 bases and J by 8 bases, with 10 bases between the two germline ends. The CDR3 region has the DNA TGCAGCGTCACCGAACTCGGCTACACCTTC. Residues: CSVTELGYTF.

The chain combines TRBV12-3 or TRBV12-4 with TRBJ1-2; D remains unclear. V lost 6 bases and J lost 3, with 14 bases in between. The length of the CDR3 is 14 residues. CDR3 sequence (DNA): TGTGCCAGCAGGCCCAGGAGGTCCGACTATGGCTACACCTTC. Its translation is CASRPRRSDYGYTF.

The V and J genes are TRBV24-1 and TRBJ2-5, with 7 bases matching TRBD1. The V and J ends lost 2 bases and 4 bases, in that order; junction bases with no gene match: 15. The CDR3 loop spans 18 amino acids. Germline values: CDR1 KGHDR, CDR2 SFDVKD. The CDR3 spells CATSDSSHRGASRETQYF. CDR3 in DNA: TGTGCCACCAGTGATTCCTCCCACAGGGGCGCCAGTCGAGAGACCCAGTACTTC.

This clonotype was observed a handful of times. The chain combines TRBV18 with TRBJ1-5; D call uncertain. V lost 0 bases to trimming and J lost 7 bases, with 7 bases between them. Germline V gene data show CDR1 as KGHSH and CDR2 as LQKENI. The CDR3 has 13 amino acids. The CDR3 here is CASSPPGDQPQHF. The CDR3 DNA reads TGTGCCAGCTCACCACCGGGAGACCAGCCCCAGCATTTT.

The genes are TRBV20-1 and TRBJ1-2; 7 nucleotides match TRBD1. V lost 3 bases and J lost 5; bases outside the gene matches: 12. Per the germline V gene, CDR1 is DFQATT and CDR2 is SNEGSKA (reference sequence). The CDR3 runs 15 residues. The CDR3 DNA sequence: TGCAGTGCTAGCCCTAGACAGGGAATGGAGTATGGCTACACCTTC. Its protein is CSASPRQGMEYGYTF.

This clonotype was seen ten or more times. V gene TRBV20-1 combines with J gene TRBJ2-1; tentative D call: TRBD1 (6 bases). The V gene lost 0 bases and the J gene lost 10 bases, with 16 bases spanning the gap. The CDR3 length is 14 residues. The germline gives CDR1 DFQATT, CDR2 SNEGSKA (reference sequence). As DNA, the CDR3 is TGCAGTGCTAGAGATTTCAAACAGGGTGAGGAGCAGTTCTTC. It encodes CSARDFKQGEEQFF.

The sample holds many counts of this clonotype. The V gene is TRBV4-1, the J gene TRBJ2-5; 11 nucleotides line up with TRBD2. The V segment lost 2 bases and the J segment 5 bases; nucleotides outside the gene matches: 4. The CDR3 has 15 amino acids. Germline loops: CDR1 MGHRA, CDR2 YSYEKL. As DNA, the CDR3 is TGCGCCAGCAGCCAAATACTAGCGGGAGAGGAGACCCAGTACTTC. Translating gives CASSQILAGEETQYF.

This clonotype was seen just once. A single base separates this from a much larger clone, so it may be a read error. The chain employs TRBV7-2 and TRBJ2-1; the match to TRBD2 covers 9 bases. There are 16 residues in the CDR3. V dropped 1 base and J dropped 2; count of bases not matched to a gene: 3. The germline gives CDR1 SGHTA, CDR2 FQGNSA. The CDR3 region is CASSLGLAAPYNEQFF. The CDR3 bases are TGTGCCAGCAGCTTAGGACTAGCGGCCCCCTACAATGAGCAGTTCTTC. The full variable domain, in which reference TRBV7-2 and TRBJ2-1 provide the parts outside the CDR3, is GAGVSQSPSNKVTEKGKDVELRCDPISGHTALYWYRQSLGQGLEFLIYFQGNSAPDKSGLPSDRFSAERTGGSVSTLTIQRTQQEDSAVYLCASSLGLAAPYNEQFFGPGTRLTVL.

This clonotype has just a few counts. The chain recombines TRBV20-1 with TRBJ2-5, with D maybe TRBD1 (5 bases). Germline V gives CDR1 DFQATT, CDR2 SNEGSKA (reference sequence). CDR3 length equals 14 residues. Trimming shortened V by 0 bases and J by 2 bases, and 10 bases separated the two germline ends. DNA for the CDR3: TGCAGTGCTAGAGATCTGACAGCACAAGAGACCCAGTACTTC. Amino acid sequence: CSARDLTAQETQYF.

This clonotype was seen more than once but under ten times. V and J are TRBV20-1 and TRBJ1-1; D uncertain. Per germline, CDR1 DFQATT and CDR2 SNEGSKA (reference sequence). Trimming left V 4 bases short and J 1 base short, with 10 bases between. The CDR3 contains 13 residues. This CDR3 reads CSATGRQNTEAFF. The CDR3 bases are TGCAGTGCTACAGGTCGGCAGAACACTGAAGCTTTCTTT.

This clonotype was counted a few times. V usage is TRBV6-6 and J usage is TRBJ2-5; 13 bases are shared with TRBD2. The CDR3 totals 16 residues. V lost 2 bases and J lost 5; bases outside the gene matches: 5. Per the germline V gene, CDR1 is MNHNY and CDR2 is SVGAGI (reference sequence). CDR3 sequence (DNA): TGTGCCAGCAGTTACACTAGCGGGGGGGCGGGGGAGACCCAGTACTTC. It encodes CASSYTSGGAGETQYF.

The chain links TRBV30 to TRBJ1-1, with D uncertain. Germline CDR1 is GTSNPN and CDR2 is SVGIG (reference sequence). The CDR3 sequence is 12 residues long. V was cut by 3 bases and J by 4 bases, with 9 bases left in between. CDR3 protein: CAWSPLGTEAFF. For the CDR3, the DNA is TGTGCCTGGAGCCCGCTGGGCACTGAAGCTTTCTTT.

This clonotype was observed a single time. The chain combines TRBV11-2 with TRBJ2-6; D may be TRBD2 (6 bases). Deletions cut 6 bases from V and 2 bases from J, with 17 bases between. This CDR3 is built from 17 residues. CDR1 and CDR2 (germline): SGHAT, FQNNGV. The CDR3 loop is CASRQWGTLTGANVLTF. DNA of the CDR3: TGTGCCAGCAGGCAATGGGGGACTCTGACTGGGGCCAACGTCCTGACTTTC.

The chain carries TRBV12-3 or TRBV12-4 and TRBJ1-1, with D possibly TRBD1 on 5 matching bases. CDR3 length equals 16 residues. Trimming took off 6 bases at V and 0 bases at J, with 17 bases between the two ends. The CDR3 region is CASRPPGGVMNTEAFF. DNA for the CDR3: TGTGCCAGCAGGCCCCCGGGGGGGGTCATGAACACTGAAGCTTTCTTT.

The chain links TRBV6-1 to TRBJ1-2, with D possibly matching TRBD1 (5 bases). This CDR3 spans 16 amino acids. V was trimmed by 5 bases and J by 8 bases, leaving 24 bases between them. Germline CDR1 and CDR2: MNHNS and SASEGT. For the CDR3, the DNA is TGTGCCAGCAGTTTTTCCTCGGGGGAGGTCTCGGGAGGCTACACCTTC. This gives the protein CASSFSSGEVSGGYTF.